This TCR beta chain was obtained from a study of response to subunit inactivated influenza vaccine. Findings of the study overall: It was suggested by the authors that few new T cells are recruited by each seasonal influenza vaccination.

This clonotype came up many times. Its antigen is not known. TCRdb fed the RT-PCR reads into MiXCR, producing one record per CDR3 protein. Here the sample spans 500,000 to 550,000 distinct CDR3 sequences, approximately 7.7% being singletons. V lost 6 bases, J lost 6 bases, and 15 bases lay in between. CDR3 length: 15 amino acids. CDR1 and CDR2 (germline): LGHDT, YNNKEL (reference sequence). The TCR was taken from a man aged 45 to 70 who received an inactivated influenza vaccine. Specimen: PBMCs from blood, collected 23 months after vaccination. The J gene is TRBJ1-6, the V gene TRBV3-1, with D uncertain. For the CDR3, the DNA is TGTGCCAGCAGGACCGACGGCAGTCCTAATTCACCCCTCCACTTT. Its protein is CASRTDGSPNSPLHF.